This T cell receptor beta chain was observed in a study of cytomegalovirus exposure and HLA in healthy donors. Whole-study results and caveats: A later analysis found first-cohort TCR clusters tended to co-occur in the roughly 120 validation repertoires. Usually a TCR sequence was rare, but some public TCRs were found in many donors. The authors enumerated around 150 TCR beta chains as linked to cytomegalovirus.

On this clone: The antigen is unknown.

The length of the CDR3 is 15 residues. The germline V gene has CDR1 SGHNT and CDR2 YENEEA. V shed 5 bases and J shed 4 bases, with 14 bases lying between them. Some clones are missing from TCRdb's copy, which holds only in-frame ones; the method was immunoSEQ multiplex PCR. This table has fewer than 250,000 clones, around 87% appearing once. Material for sequencing was PBMCs. The V and J genes are TRBV11-3 and TRBJ2-2; D is perhaps TRBD2 (5 bases). The TCR was taken from a woman between 18 and 29 years old in good health and CMV-seropositive. CDR3 protein: CASSAKLDPTGELFF. CDR3 DNA: TGTGCCAGCAGCGCAAAACTAGACCCCACCGGGGAGCTGTTTTTT.